This is a list of T cell receptor beta chains from one sample in a study of blood T cell repertoires in COVID-19. Repertoires were generated with immunoSEQ multiplex PCR, while TCRdb's copy carries only in-frame clones and drops some. This table has 150,000 to 170,000 clones, approximately 85% appearing once. The material sequenced was peripheral blood. The receptor set was obtained from a man aged 60 to 75 with COVID-19, enrolled during active disease. Both conserved end residues are part of each CDR3.

J: TRBJ1-1; V: TRBV18; CDR3: CASSAVNTEAFF
J: TRBJ2-5; V: TRBV5-1; CDR3: CASRGSTAQETQYF
J: TRBJ1-2; V: TRBV6-5; CDR3: CASGYQQGSYGYTF
J: TRBJ2-5; V: TRBV5-1; CDR3: CASSSGGVETQYF
J: TRBJ1-6; V: TRBV4-3; CDR3: CASSPHQQDRESSYNSPLHF
J: TRBJ1-1; V: TRBV28; CDR3: CASSFSGVITEAFF
J: TRBJ1-1; V: TRBV3-1/TRBV3-2; CDR3: CASSQSGVVTEAFF
J: TRBJ1-1; V: TRBV18; CDR3: CASSRGQGGTEAFF
J: TRBJ1-1; V: TRBV4-1; CDR3: CASSHPTQGFTEAFF
J: TRBJ2-2; V: TRBV7-3; CDR3: CASSPSRGGTGELFF
J: TRBJ1-5; V: TRBV30; CDR3: CAWSVSAANQPQHF
J: TRBJ1-4; V: TRBV5-1; CDR3: CASSLAGVQGEKLFF
J: TRBJ2-6; V: TRBV5-1; CDR3: CASSLVPGQLPGANVLTF
J: TRBJ1-2; V: TRBV27; CDR3: CASSLKGHPNYGYTF
J: TRBJ1-2; V: TRBV7-2; CDR3: CASSLGLNPGGYTF
J: TRBJ2-2; V: TRBV7-3; CDR3: CASSLSGLAGSLGELFF
J: TRBJ1-2; V: TRBV25-1; CDR3: CASSAGFYGYTF
J: TRBJ1-2; V: TRBV3-1/TRBV3-2; CDR3: CASSQGGQGIQNNGYTF
J: TRBJ2-2; V: TRBV5-1; CDR3: CASSSTPTTGELFF
J: TRBJ2-7; V: TRBV6-2/TRBV6-3; CDR3: CASSPPGQRVEQYF
J: TRBJ1-1; V: TRBV6-5; CDR3: CASSYTRTPGSTEAFF
J: TRBJ1-2; V: TRBV20-1; CDR3: CSALYRLGYTF
J: TRBJ2-7; V: TRBV3-1/TRBV3-2; CDR3: CASSPGQGSSYEQYF
J: TRBJ2-5; V: TRBV28; CDR3: CASSPRQGLTYQETQYF
J: TRBJ1-3; V: TRBV11-2; CDR3: CASSLGLASGNTIYF
J: TRBJ1-4; V: TRBV2; CDR3: CASRQVSTNEKLFF
J: TRBJ2-6; V: TRBV27; CDR3: CASRRLAGGPGGANVLTF
J: TRBJ1-4; V: TRBV7-9; CDR3: CASSREVGNEKLFF
J: TRBJ2-7; V: TRBV11-3; CDR3: CASSLERHYEQYF
J: TRBJ2-2; V: TRBV19; CDR3: CASSISLAGRSGELFF
J: TRBJ1-1; V: TRBV19; CDR3: CASSFQGGITPNTEAFF
J: TRBJ2-7; V: TRBV7-8; CDR3: CASSFRAGQSYEQYF
J: TRBJ1-1; V: TRBV5-1; CDR3: CASSLGGGAGTEAFF
J: TRBJ2-7; V: TRBV5-1; CDR3: CASRHGPGEQGEQYF
J: TRBJ2-3; V: TRBV5-1; CDR3: CASSLAFGDSSTDTQYF
J: TRBJ1-2; V: TRBV3-1/TRBV3-2; CDR3: CASSLLTANYGYTF
J: TRBJ1-1; V: TRBV7-8; CDR3: CASSLVRGLSTEAFF
J: TRBJ2-7; V: TRBV25-1; CDR3: CASSLTGPLSYEQYF
J: TRBJ1-6; V: TRBV5-1; CDR3: CASSSTGVGSPLHF
J: TRBJ2-5; V: TRBV7-2; CDR3: CASSLGLGETQYF
J: TRBJ1-6; V: TRBV5-1; CDR3: CASSPGDNSPLHF
J: TRBJ2-7; V: TRBV5-1; CDR3: CASSTPQGGRYEQYF
J: TRBJ2-7; V: TRBV28; CDR3: CASSHSRGRTYEQYF
J: TRBJ2-2; V: TRBV5-8; CDR3: CASSLVRGSANTGELFF
J: TRBJ1-1; V: TRBV6-2/TRBV6-3; CDR3: CASSYVGQEAFF
J: TRBJ1-1; V: TRBV6-5; CDR3: CASSPIQGRAFF
J: TRBJ1-2; V: TRBV5-8; CDR3: CASSLGGTGGRVYGYTF